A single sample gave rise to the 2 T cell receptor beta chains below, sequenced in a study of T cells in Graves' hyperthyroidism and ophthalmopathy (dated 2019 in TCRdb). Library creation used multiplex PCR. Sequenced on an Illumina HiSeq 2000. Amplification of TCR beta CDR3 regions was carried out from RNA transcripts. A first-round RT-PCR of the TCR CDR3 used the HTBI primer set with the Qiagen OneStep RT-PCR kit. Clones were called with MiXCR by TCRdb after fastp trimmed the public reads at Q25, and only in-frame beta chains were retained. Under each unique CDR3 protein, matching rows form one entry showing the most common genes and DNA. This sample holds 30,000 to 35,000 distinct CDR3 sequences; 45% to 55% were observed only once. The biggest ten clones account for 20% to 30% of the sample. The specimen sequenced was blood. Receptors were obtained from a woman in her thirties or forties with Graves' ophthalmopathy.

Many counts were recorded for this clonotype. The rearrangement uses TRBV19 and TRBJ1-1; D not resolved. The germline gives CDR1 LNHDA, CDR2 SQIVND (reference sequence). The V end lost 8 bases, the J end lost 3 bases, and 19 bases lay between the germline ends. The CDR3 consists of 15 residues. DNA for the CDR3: TGTGCCAGTGCTACAGCCGCAAGTGGGGACACTGAAGCTTTCTTT. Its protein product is CASATAASGDTEAFF. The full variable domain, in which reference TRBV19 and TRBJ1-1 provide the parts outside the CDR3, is DGGITQSPKYLFRKEGQNVTLSCEQNLNHDAMYWYRQDPGQGLRLIYYSQIVNDFQKGDIAEGYSVSREKKESFPLTVTSAQKNPTAFYLCASATAASGDTEAFFGQGTRLTVV.

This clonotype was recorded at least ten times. CDR3 loop: CASSLTSQNSGNTIYF. The CDR3 bases are TGCGCCAGCAGCCTTACGTCACAGAACTCTGGAAACACCATATATTTT. This chain links TRBV4-1 with TRBJ1-3, with D hard to call. CDR1 MGHRA and CDR2 YSYEKL come from the germline V gene. The CDR3 runs to 16 residues. The germline V and J ends were trimmed by 4 bases and 0 bases, with 13 bases remaining between them.